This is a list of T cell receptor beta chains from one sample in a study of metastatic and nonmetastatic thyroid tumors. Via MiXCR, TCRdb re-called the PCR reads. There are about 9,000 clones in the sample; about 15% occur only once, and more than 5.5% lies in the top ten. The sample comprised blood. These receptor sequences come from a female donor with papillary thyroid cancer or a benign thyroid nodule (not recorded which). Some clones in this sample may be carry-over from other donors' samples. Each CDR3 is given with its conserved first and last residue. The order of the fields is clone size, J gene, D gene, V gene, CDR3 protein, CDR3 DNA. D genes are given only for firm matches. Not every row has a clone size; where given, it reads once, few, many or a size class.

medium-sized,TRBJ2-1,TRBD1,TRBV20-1,CSAQRTGNDNEQFF,TGCAGTGCTCAGAGGACAGGTAATGACAATGAGCAGTTCTTC
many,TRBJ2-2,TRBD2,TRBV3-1,CASSQWGLVNTGELFF,TGTGCCAGCAGCCAATGGGGACTAGTAAACACCGGGGAGCTGTTTTTT
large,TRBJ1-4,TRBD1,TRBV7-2,CASSRRTGNNEKLFF,TGTGCCAGCAGTAGACGGACAGGGAATAATGAAAAACTGTTTTTT
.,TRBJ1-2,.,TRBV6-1,CAIRVPSNYGYTF,TGTGCCATCAGAGTACCCTCTAACTATGGCTACACCTTC
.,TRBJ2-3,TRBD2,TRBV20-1,CGAYPTSGSTDTQYF,TGCGGTGCTTACCCGACTAGCGGAAGCACAGATACGCAGTATTTT
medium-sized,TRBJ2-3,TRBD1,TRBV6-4,CASSDLQGGTDTQYF,TGTGCCAGCAGTGACTTACAGGGGGGTACAGATACGCAGTATTTT
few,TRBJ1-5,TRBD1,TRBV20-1,CSATIPGQISNQPQHF,TGCAGTGCCACCATACCGGGACAGATTAGCAATCAGCCCCAGCATTTT
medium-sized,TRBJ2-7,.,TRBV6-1,CASSIGLNSYEQYF,TGTGCCAGCAGTATAGGACTTAACTCCTACGAGCAGTACTTC
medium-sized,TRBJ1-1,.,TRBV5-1,CASSNKGQKNTEAFF,TGCGCCAGCAGCAACAAAGGACAGAAGAACACTGAAGCTTTCTTT
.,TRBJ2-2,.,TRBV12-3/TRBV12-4,CAQVTSGELFF,TGTGCTCAAGTGACTAGTGGGGAGCTGTTTTTT
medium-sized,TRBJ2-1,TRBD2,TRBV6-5,CASSYSGTSGSDEQFF,TGTGCCAGCAGTTACTCAGGGACTAGCGGGAGTGATGAGCAGTTCTTC
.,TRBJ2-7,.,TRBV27,CDSSSVGPSYGQYF,TGTGACAGCAGTTCGGTCGGGCCCTCCTACGGGCAGTACTTC
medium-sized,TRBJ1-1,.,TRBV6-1,CASRISLMNTEAFF,TGTGCCAGCAGAATAAGTCTGATGAACACTGAAGCTTTCTTT
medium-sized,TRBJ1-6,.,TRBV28,CASSFYNSPLHF,TGTGCCAGCAGTTTTTATAATTCACCCCTCCACTTT
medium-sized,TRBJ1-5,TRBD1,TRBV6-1,CASSIRGSNQPQHF,TGTGCCAGCAGTATCAGGGGGAGCAATCAGCCCCAGCATTTT
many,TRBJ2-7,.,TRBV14,CASSQDSQGSQYF,TGTGCCAGCAGCCAAGATTCCCAGGGTTCCCAGTACTTC
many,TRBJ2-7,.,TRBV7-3,CASSPSGGLSEQYF,TGTGCCAGCAGCCCCTCGGGGGGCCTTAGCGAGCAGTACTTC
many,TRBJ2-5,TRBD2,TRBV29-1,CSVEGSGSPGAQYF,TGCAGCGTTGAGGGGAGCGGGAGCCCCGGGGCCCAGTACTTC
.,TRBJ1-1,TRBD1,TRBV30,CAWRGQGFRTEAFF,TGTGCCTGGAGGGGACAGGGCTTTCGGACTGAAGCTTTCTTT
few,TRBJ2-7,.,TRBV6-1,CASTGVPYEQYF,TGTGCCTCTACGGGTGTACCCTACGAGCAGTACTTC
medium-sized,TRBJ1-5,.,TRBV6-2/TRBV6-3,CASSYYSRAGNQPQHF,TGTGCCAGCAGTTACTACTCCAGGGCGGGCAATCAGCCCCAGCATTTT
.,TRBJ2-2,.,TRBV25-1,CASSEWGSGGELFF,TGTGCCAGCAGCGAGTGGGGCAGTGGCGGGGAGCTGTTTTTT
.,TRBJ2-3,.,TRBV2,CASYSDTQYF,TGTGCCAGCTACTCAGATACGCAGTATTTT
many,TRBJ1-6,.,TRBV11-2,CASSPGSSYNSPLHF,TGTGCCAGCAGCCCAGGGAGCTCCTATAATTCACCCCTCCACTTT
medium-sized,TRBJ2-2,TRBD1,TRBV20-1,CSKGHRPDRGQGGELFF,TGCAGTAAGGGGCACAGACCGGACAGGGGGCAGGGCGGGGAGCTGTTTTTT
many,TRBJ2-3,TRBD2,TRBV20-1,CSAAAVAGVLVAQYF,TGCAGTGCTGCAGCCGTAGCGGGAGTTTTGGTTGCGCAGTATTTT
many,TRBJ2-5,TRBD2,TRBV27,CASRPYERGREETQYF,TGTGCCAGCCGCCCGTACGAGCGGGGGCGAGAAGAGACCCAGTACTTC
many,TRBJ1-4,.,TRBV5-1,CASSLEGRFAEKLFF,TGCGCCAGCAGCTTGGAGGGGAGGTTCGCTGAAAAACTGTTTTTT
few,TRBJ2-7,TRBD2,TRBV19,CASSAGTIGEQYF,TGTGCCAGTAGTGCAGGGACTATCGGCGAGCAGTACTTC
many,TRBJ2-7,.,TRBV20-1,CSARGRSSYEQYF,TGCAGTGCTAGGGGGCGGTCGAGCTACGAGCAGTACTTC
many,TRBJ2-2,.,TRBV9,CASSFTGTNTGELFF,TGTGCCAGCAGCTTTACCGGGACAAACACCGGGGAGCTGTTTTTT
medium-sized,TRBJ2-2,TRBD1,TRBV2,CASSRQGRDTGELFF,TGTGCCAGCAGCAGACAGGGGCGAGACACCGGGGAGCTGTTTTTT
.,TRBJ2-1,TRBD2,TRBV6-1,CASSELAGGNEQFF,TGTGCCAGCAGTGAACTAGCGGGAGGTAATGAGCAGTTCTTC
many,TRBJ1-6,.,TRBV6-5,CASSFVGQLYNSPLHF,TGTGCCAGCAGTTTCGTCGGACAGCTCTATAATTCACCCCTCCACTTT
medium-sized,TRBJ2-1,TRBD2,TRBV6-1,CASSTLRGTSEGEQFF,TGTGCCAGCAGTACCCTCCGAGGGACTAGTGAGGGTGAGCAGTTCTTC
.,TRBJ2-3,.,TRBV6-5,CASSYSAYRPTDTQYF,TGTGCCAGCAGTTACTCTGCTTACAGACCCACAGATACGCAGTATTTT
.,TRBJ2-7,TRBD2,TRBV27,CASSFLTSGRSSYEQYF,TGTGCCAGCAGTTTCTTGACTAGCGGGAGGTCATCCTACGAGCAGTACTTC
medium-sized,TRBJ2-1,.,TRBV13,CASSPKYNEQFF,TGTGCCAGCAGCCCCAAATACAATGAGCAGTTCTTC
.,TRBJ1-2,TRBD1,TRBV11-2,CASSGVVQGANYGYTF,TGTGCCAGCAGCGGGGTGGTACAGGGGGCTAACTATGGCTACACCTTC
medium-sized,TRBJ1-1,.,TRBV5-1,CASSLEQGRTEAFF,TGCGCCAGCAGCTTGGAGCAGGGTAGGACTGAAGCTTTCTTT
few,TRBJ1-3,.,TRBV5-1,CASSLGTTSGNTIYF,TGCGCCAGCAGCTTGGGGACAACCTCTGGAAACACCATATATTTT
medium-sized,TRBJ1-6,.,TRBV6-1,CASRSTVMRSPLHF,TGTGCCAGCCGCTCGACAGTGATGAGATCACCCCTCCACTTT
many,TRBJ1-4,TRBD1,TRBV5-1,CASSHSSGTGREKLFF,TGCGCCAGCAGCCATTCCTCCGGGACAGGTCGAGAAAAACTGTTTTTT
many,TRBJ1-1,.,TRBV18,CASSPQEGTGGAFF,TGTGCCAGCTCACCGCAAGAGGGTACGGGGGGCGCTTTCTTT
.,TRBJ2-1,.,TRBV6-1,CASMGGNEQFF,TGTGCCAGCATGGGGGGCAATGAGCAGTTCTTC